This T cell receptor beta chain was sequenced for a study of shared clonotypes between healthy human individuals (dated by TCRdb to about 2020). The study in broad terms: The cohort comprised two women and three men aged 18 to 49 years. For each donor, three plates each were used for CD4 naive and CD4 memory, two plates were used for CD8 naive, and one plate was used for CD8 memory. The study deeply sequenced blood TCR repertoires of 5 or 6 healthy adults to estimate repertoire size and the extent of clonotype sharing between individuals. To increase sequencing depth and limit assay-specific biases, different laboratories used diverse techniques to prepare libraries and sequence TCR repertoires. Leukapheresis yielded between about 0.9 and 9.5 billion PBMCs per donor.

Points the paper makes about the study in general: Compared with non-shared clonotypes, clonotypes shared by all four sorted-subset donors had higher generation probabilities. About 5% of naive CD4, around 3.6% of naive CD8, about 2.4% of memory CD4, and 0.4% of memory CD8 clonotypes were shared across several donors. Pairwise subsampling led to the expectation that sequencing depth would affect the degree of clonotype sharing among donors. Even with the large sequencing depth, rarefaction of the sorted-subset datasets indicated that sequencing was incomplete. Estimated clonotype richness was generally larger for naive than for memory subsets. The small number of donors limited the genetic and exposure-history diversity represented. Sampling was restricted to blood, and TCR repertoires in tissue are likely to differ from TCR repertoires in blood.

Using the deep immunoSEQ assay, multiplex PCR amplified TCR CDR3 regions from genomic DNA. Extracted genomic DNA from each cell subset was spread evenly across all wells of several immunoSEQ 96-well plates, with each plate serving as a replicate. For sorted subsets, roughly 200 ng of genomic DNA, equivalent to some 30,000 T cell genomes, went into each replicate PCR. Purified libraries were quantified with a Qubit 3.0 fluorometer, sized on a Bioanalyzer 2100, and re-quantified with the KAPA Library Quantification kit. A separate single-read 150-cycle Illumina NextSeq 550 flow cell was used to sequence each immunoSEQ 96-well plate. Turning to the authors' computational methods: The immunoSEQ output contained only junctional sequences without quality scores, so filtering could not match that applied to full-length reads. Sequences were annotated with PyIR, a Python wrapper for IgBLAST v1.9, using IMGT germline references to assign V/J genes and CDR3. Reads were filtered out if the reads had weak V/J assignments (E-value above 1e-6), no CDR3, stop codons, out-of-frame junctions, or ambiguous translated residues. V3J clonotypes were defined as sequences sharing the same inferred V gene, J gene, and CDR3 amino acid sequence. To compute the percentage overlap between repertoires, the number of shared unique clonotypes was divided by the size of the smaller repertoire. Three approaches were used to assess repertoire richness: RTK rarefaction, the Chao1 estimator, and Recon v2.1 estimates of unobserved clonotypes. OLGA was used to compute generation probabilities for all TCRbeta clonotypes that the gDNA method yielded from four donors. Not all clones reach the TCRdb copy of this immuneACCESS table, which keeps in-frame sequences only. Checked studies attribute under half of the gap to unresolved V genes and leave the rest unexplained. The DNA was the basis for D and trimming; V, J and clone size are from that table. The sample data list hundreds of thousands of clones, and about 95% of these were observed just once. Together, the top ten hold about 0.11% of the sample.

Trimming at the junction amounts to 3 bases on V and 0 bases on J, and the germline ends lie 9 bases apart. The germline V gene (reference sequence) specifies LNHDA as CDR1 and SQIVND as CDR2. The CDR3 goes from the cysteine to the phenylalanine over 15 residues. Only CDR3 DNA is held: 45 bases, read in frame from base 1. Comment on this clone: The target of this receptor is not known. Base quality data are lacking; no much larger clone is found one base away.

CD8 naive samples were CD45RO-negative cells positively selected for CCR7, giving a CD45RA+CCR7+ population that excluded TemRA cells. Donors were healthy HIV-negative adults with no recently reported acute infections or vaccinations. Only Caucasian adults living in Nashville, Tennessee, USA were represented among the donors. Blood was collected by leukapheresis, and PBMCs were isolated by Ficoll-Histopaque density gradient centrifugation and then cryopreserved in liquid nitrogen vapor phase. Purity and quantity of every magnetically sorted T cell population were checked by analytical flow cytometry. Genomic DNA was isolated from every sorted fraction and measured by UV absorbance on a Nanodrop 2000c.

Input material: naive CD8+ T cells sorted from blood. Read against the paper, the sample's cell subset or site label means: CD45RA+CCR7+. In this chain, TRBV19 is recombined with TRBJ2-1; the D gene is not confidently resolved. This sequence was found in a woman aged 25-40 years in good health. The DNA sequence follows: TGTGCCAGTAGTATCCCCAGGAGCTCCTACAATGAGCAGTTCTTC. This encodes CASSIPRSSYNEQFF.